A single sample is the source of the 7 T cell receptor beta chains below, sequenced in a study of T cells in Graves' hyperthyroidism and ophthalmopathy. Regions amplified from RNA transcripts were the TCR beta CDR3 regions. TCR CDR3 underwent first-round RT-PCR with the HTBI primer set. Each CDR3 protein gets one entry after TCRdb re-called the multiplex PCR reads with MiXCR. The sample yields about 770,000 distinct CDR3 sequences, about 17% seen once. The sequenced sample consisted of blood. The receptors were gathered from a woman aged 45-65 years with Graves' hyperthyroidism that later progressed to Graves' ophthalmopathy.

The chain joins TRBV7-9 to TRBJ2-5; D is ambiguous. Germline lookup yields CDR1 SEHNR and CDR2 FQNEAQ (reference sequence). Trimming cost V 3 bases and J 5 bases, with 13 bases left between them. The CDR3 is made up of 14 amino acids. In DNA, the CDR3 is TGTGCCAGCAGCTTCTTATCGCCGTGGGAGACCCAGTACTTC. As protein: CASSFLSPWETQYF.

The V gene is TRBV6-1, the J gene TRBJ1-1; no firm D call. Trimming stripped 4 bases from V and 0 bases from J, with 6 bases between. The CDR3 contains 13 residues. The germline V gene has CDR1 MNHNS and CDR2 SASEGT. CDR3 coding DNA: TGTGCCAGCAGTGGGTTTTTGAACACTGAAGCTTTCTTT. Its translation is CASSGFLNTEAFF.

The table lists this clonotype with many counts. Compared with germline, one end of the junction differs, possibly owing to a read error. The chain is built from TRBV12-3 or TRBV12-4 and TRBJ1-2, with D perhaps TRBD1 (6 bases). The CDR3 is 14 residues long. Written as DNA, the CDR3 is TGTGCCAGCAGCTTAGACCAGGGGCTGGGTGGCTACACCTTC. It is translated as CASSLDQGLGGYTF.

This clonotype was counted ten times or more. The chain couples TRBV20-1 to TRBJ1-1; no reliable D call. V lost 0 bases and J 1 base, leaving 6 bases between the germline ends. The CDR3 totals 13 residues. The germline gives CDR1 DFQATT, CDR2 SNEGSKA (reference sequence). Here the CDR3 reads CSARDPRNTEAFF. Here the CDR3 DNA reads TGCAGTGCTAGAGATCCCCGGAACACTGAAGCTTTCTTT.

The rearrangement joins TRBV20-1 to TRBJ1-2; 8 nucleotides match TRBD1. Trimming removed 0 bases from V and 3 bases from J; junction bases left unmatched: 9. CDR1 is DFQATT, CDR2 SNEGSKA, per germline (reference sequence). This CDR3 contains 16 residues. CDR3 protein: CSARDWADRVDYGYTF. The CDR3 region has the DNA TGCAGTGCTAGAGATTGGGCGGACAGGGTCGACTATGGCTACACCTTC.

There are a few counts of this clonotype. The chain employs TRBV20-1 and TRBJ2-3; 9 bases fit TRBD2. Germline values: CDR1 DFQATT, CDR2 SNEGSKA (reference sequence). The CDR3 spans 15 residues. V shed 6 bases and J 1 base; nucleotides not matched to a gene: 8. CDR3 DNA sequence: TGCAGTGCCGGTTCCGGCGGGGGGGGCACAGATACGCAGTATTTT. This translates into CSAGSGGGGTDTQYF.

Only a few counts were recorded for this clonotype. Here the CDR3 DNA reads TGTGCCAGCAGTTTAAGCCAGGGAATCAATTCACCCCTCCACTTT. This codes for CASSLSQGINSPLHF. The rearrangement links TRBV27 to TRBJ1-6; D is perhaps TRBD1 (5 bases). The germline CDR1 and CDR2 sequences are MNHEY and SMNVEV (reference sequence). The CDR3 spans 15 residues. Trimming took off 2 bases at V and 7 bases at J, with 12 bases between the two ends.